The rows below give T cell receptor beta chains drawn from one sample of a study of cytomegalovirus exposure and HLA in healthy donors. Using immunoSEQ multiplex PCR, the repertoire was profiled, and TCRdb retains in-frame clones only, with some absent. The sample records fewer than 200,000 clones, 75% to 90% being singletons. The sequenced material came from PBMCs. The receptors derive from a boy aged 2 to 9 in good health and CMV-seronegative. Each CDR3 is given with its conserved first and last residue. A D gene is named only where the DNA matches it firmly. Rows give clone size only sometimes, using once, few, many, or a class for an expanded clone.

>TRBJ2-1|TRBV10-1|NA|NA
CASSESTAASSYNEQFF
TGCGCCAGCAGTGAGTCAACAGCCGCGAGCTCCTACAATGAGCAGTTCTTC
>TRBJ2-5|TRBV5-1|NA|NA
CASSLVGQETQYF
TGCGCCAGCAGCTTGGTCGGGCAAGAGACCCAGTACTTC
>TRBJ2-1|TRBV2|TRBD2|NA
CASSEALGGEQFF
TGTGCCAGCAGTGAAGCGCTGGGAGGGGAGCAGTTCTTC
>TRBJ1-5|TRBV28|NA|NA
CASRLGRGQPQHF
TGTGCCAGCAGGTTGGGTCGGGGTCAGCCCCAGCATTTT
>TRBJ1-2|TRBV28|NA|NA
CASSSRFNYGYTF
TGTGCCAGCAGTTCCCGTTTTAACTATGGCTACACCTTC
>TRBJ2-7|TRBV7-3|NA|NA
CASSLTGGPAYEQYF
TGTGCCAGCAGCTTAACTGGTGGGCCTGCCTACGAGCAGTACTTC
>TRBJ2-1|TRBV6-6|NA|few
CASTRMTHNEQFF
TGTGCCAGCACCCGAATGACACACAATGAGCAGTTCTTC
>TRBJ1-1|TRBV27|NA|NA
CASMRDMNTEAFF
TGTGCCAGCATGCGGGATATGAACACTGAAGCTTTCTTT
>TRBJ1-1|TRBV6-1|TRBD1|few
CASSEFADTDRKAFF
TGTGCCAGCAGTGAATTCGCGGACACGGACAGGAAAGCTTTCTTT
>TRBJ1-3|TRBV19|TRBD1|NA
CASSKQGAGNTIYF
TGTGCCAGTAGTAAGCAGGGGGCTGGAAACACCATATATTTT
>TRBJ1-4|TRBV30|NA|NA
CAWSVTQGANEKLFF
TGTGCCTGGAGTGTAACACAGGGCGCTAATGAAAAACTGTTTTTT
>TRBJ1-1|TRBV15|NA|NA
CATSRAFSVRYTEAFF
TGTGCCACCAGCAGAGCGTTCTCCGTTAGATACACTGAAGCTTTCTTT
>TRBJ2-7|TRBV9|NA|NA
CASGALPYEQYF
TGTGCCAGCGGAGCCCTACCCTACGAGCAGTACTTC
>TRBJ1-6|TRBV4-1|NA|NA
CASSQVQVYSSYNSPLHF
TGCGCCAGCAGCCAAGTACAGGTCTATAGCTCCTATAATTCACCCCTCCACTTT
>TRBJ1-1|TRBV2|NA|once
CASSTQGYEAFF
TGTGCCAGCAGTACACAGGGATATGAAGCTTTCTTT
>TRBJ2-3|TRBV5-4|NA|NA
CASSVGITGPITTDTQYF
TGTGCCAGCAGCGTGGGGATAACAGGGCCCATTACCACAGATACGCAGTATTTT
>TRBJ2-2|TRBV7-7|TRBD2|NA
CASRAGVVTGELFF
TGTGCCAGCAGAGCGGGGGTGGTCACCGGGGAGCTGTTTTTT
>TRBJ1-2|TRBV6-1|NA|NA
CASSEPLIDQGLYGYTF
TGTGCCAGCAGTGAACCCCTCATTGATCAGGGTTTGTATGGCTACACCTTC
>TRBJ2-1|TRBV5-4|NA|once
CASSLLLATDEQFF
TGTGCCAGCAGCTTGCTTCTAGCGACGGATGAGCAGTTCTTC
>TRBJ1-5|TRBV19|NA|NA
CASSTWDIQPQHF
TGTGCCAGTAGTACCTGGGACATCCAGCCCCAGCATTTT
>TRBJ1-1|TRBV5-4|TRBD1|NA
CASSPGQGRGMGPLDTEAFF
TGTGCCAGCAGCCCCGGACAGGGTCGGGGTATGGGGCCTTTGGACACTGAAGCTTTCTTT
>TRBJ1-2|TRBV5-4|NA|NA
CASRSGGVYGYTF
TGTGCCAGCAGATCCGGAGGAGTCTATGGCTACACCTTC
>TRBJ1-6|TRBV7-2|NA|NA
CASSLDPGRNSPLHF
TGTGCCAGCAGCTTAGACCCAGGGAGGAATTCACCCCTCCACTTT
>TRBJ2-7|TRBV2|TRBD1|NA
CASSVGDRGSDEQYF
TGTGCCAGCAGTGTCGGGGACAGGGGATCCGACGAGCAGTACTTC
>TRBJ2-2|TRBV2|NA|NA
CASIRDGELFF
TGTGCCAGCATTCGGGACGGGGAGCTGTTTTTT
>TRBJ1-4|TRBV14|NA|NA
CASSRFREKLFF
TGTGCCAGCAGCCGATTCAGGGAAAAACTGTTTTTT
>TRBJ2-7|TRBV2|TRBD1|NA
CASGWAARTGNEQYF
TGTGCCAGCGGTTGGGCCGCCAGGACAGGAAACGAGCAGTACTTC
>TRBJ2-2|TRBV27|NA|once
CASSLPSPGELFF
TGTGCCAGCAGTTTACCGAGCCCCGGGGAGCTGTTTTTT
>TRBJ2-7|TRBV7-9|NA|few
CASSPLYEQYF
TGTGCCAGCAGCCCCCTTTACGAGCAGTACTTC
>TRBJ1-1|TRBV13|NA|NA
CASSLGGRVSDTEAFF
TGTGCCAGCAGCTTAGGGGGCAGGGTATCGGACACTGAAGCTTTCTTT
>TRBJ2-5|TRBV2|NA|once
CASNFKETQYF
TGTGCCAGCAACTTCAAAGAGACCCAGTACTTC
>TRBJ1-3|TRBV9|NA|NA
CASSVVADSGNTIYF
TGTGCCAGCAGCGTAGTCGCAGACTCTGGAAACACCATATATTTT
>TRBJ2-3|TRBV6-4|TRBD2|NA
CASSELAGSVADTQYF
TGTGCCAGCAGTGAATTAGCGGGTTCAGTGGCAGATACGCAGTATTTT
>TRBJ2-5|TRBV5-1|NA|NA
CASSRPGGETQYF
TGCGCCAGCAGCCGCCCCGGCGGGGAGACCCAGTACTTC
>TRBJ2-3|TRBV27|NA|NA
CASSLASTDTQYF
TGTGCCAGCAGTTTGGCCAGCACAGATACGCAGTATTTT
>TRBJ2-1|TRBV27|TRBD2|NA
CASSSGGAESEQFF
TGTGCCAGCAGTTCCGGGGGGGCTGAGTCGGAGCAGTTCTTC
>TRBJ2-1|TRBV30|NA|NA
CAWSWTVNNEQFF
TGTGCCTGGAGTTGGACAGTAAACAATGAGCAGTTCTTC
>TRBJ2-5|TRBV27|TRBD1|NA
CASSLHSAGQEETQYF
TGTGCCAGCAGTTTACACTCGGCGGGACAGGAAGAGACCCAGTACTTC
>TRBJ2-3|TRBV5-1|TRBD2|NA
CASSDRRRGGTDTQYF
TGCGCCAGCAGCGATCGTAGGCGGGGGGGCACAGATACGCAGTATTTT
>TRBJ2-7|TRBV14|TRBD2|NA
CASSQGGRVKYEQYF
TGTGCCAGCAGCCAAGGCGGGAGGGTTAAATACGAGCAGTACTTC
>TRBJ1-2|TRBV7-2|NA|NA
CASSARRAGVNYGYTF
TGTGCCAGCAGCGCCCGAAGGGCGGGCGTGAACTATGGCTACACCTTC
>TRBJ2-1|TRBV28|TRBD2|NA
CASRTSGRGNEQFF
TGTGCCAGCAGGACTAGCGGGAGGGGGAATGAGCAGTTCTTC
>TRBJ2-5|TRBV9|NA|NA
CASSVGQQETQYF
TGTGCCAGCAGCGTCGGACAGCAAGAGACCCAGTACTTC
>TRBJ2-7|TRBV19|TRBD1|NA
CASRRTGGASYEQYF
TGTGCCAGTAGGAGGACAGGGGGAGCATCCTACGAGCAGTACTTC